The clone carrying this T cell receptor (beta chain) came up many times. Preparation of the TCRbeta library involved a method that used unique molecular identifiers. One entry per CDR3 protein, called by TCRdb with MiXCR from the PCR reads. The sample includes some 240,000 distinct CDR3 sequences, 9.7% of them seen just once. This record comes from a study of T-cell reconstitution after alpha-beta-depleted transplantation in children. The V gene's germline CDR1 is SGHTA and CDR2 FQGTGA. The V segment lost 3 bases and the J segment 5 bases; nucleotides outside the gene matches: 6. CDR3 length: 15 residues.

The receptor was isolated from a human donor who donated a stem cell graft to a child with SCID. Sample: PBMCs from the stem cell graft donor, taken from the stem cell graft. This chain uses TRBV7-3 with TRBJ2-3, with 9 nucleotides matching TRBD2. CDR3 DNA: TGTGCCAGCAGCTTTCGCGGGGGGGTACAAGATACGCAGTATTTT. As protein: CASSFRGGVQDTQYF.